This passage covers 24 T cell receptor beta chains from one sample sequenced in a study of graft-versus-host responses after intestinal transplantation. Using immunoSEQ multiplex PCR, the repertoire was profiled, and TCRdb retains in-frame clones only, with some absent. The sample has more than 65,000 clones, about 90% seen once. The antigens for these receptors are not known. Sequenced material: unstimulated CD8+ T cells sorted from spleen or lymph node cells, taken before transplant. These receptors were obtained from a human donor who was the organ donor for an intestinal transplant.

V and J are TRBV13 and TRBJ1-1; possibly TRBD1 for D (5 bases). V was pared by 7 bases and J by 0 bases, with 6 bases between. The CDR3 extends over 12 amino acids. The germline V gene has CDR1 PRHDT and CDR2 FYEKMQ (reference sequence). Written as DNA, the CDR3 is TGTGCCAGCACACAGGTGAACACTGAAGCTTTCTTT. Encoded protein: CASTQVNTEAFF.

The gene calls are TRBV19 and TRBJ2-7; maybe TRBD2 (6 bases). This CDR3 is built from 13 residues. In germline, CDR1 is LNHDA, CDR2 SQIVND (reference sequence). The germline V and J ends were trimmed by 5 bases and 4 bases, with 12 bases remaining between them. The CDR3 bases are TGTGCCAGTAGTTGGGGGGTTGAATACGAGCAGTACTTC. It encodes CASSWGVEYEQYF.

The chain joins TRBV4-1 to TRBJ1-1, with no clear D. Trimming took 4 bases from V and 0 from J, leaving 9 bases between them. The length of the CDR3 is 14 residues. Germline CDR1 and CDR2: MGHRA and YSYEKL. Written as DNA, the CDR3 is TGCGCCAGCAGCCTGACAATCATGAACACTGAAGCTTTCTTT. It translates to CASSLTIMNTEAFF.

V gene TRBV6-7 combines with J gene TRBJ2-3; 8 bases map to TRBD2. TRBV6-7 has ORF status, its function being uncertain. V lost 5 bases to trimming and J lost 2 bases; unmatched junction nucleotides: 12. This CDR3 has 17 amino acids. The CDR3 DNA follows: TGTGCCAGCAGTCCCCGGGGGCGGGGGGCTCACACAGATACGCAGTATTTT. This gives the protein CASSPRGRGAHTDTQYF.

The rearrangement links TRBV4-3 to TRBJ1-1; TRBD1 might be the D (6 bases). The CDR3 length is 15 residues. Germline V CDR1 and CDR2: LGHNA, YSLEER. V was cut by 3 bases and J by 3 bases, with 14 bases left in between. The CDR3 DNA follows: TGCGCCAGCAGCCACAACAGGGTAGGCGACACTGAAGCTTTCTTT. Translating gives CASSHNRVGDTEAFF.

The rearrangement links TRBV7-2 to TRBJ2-5; TRBD2 is a possible D gene (6 bases). Deletions cut 5 bases from V and 3 bases from J, with 16 bases between. CDR1 and CDR2 from the germline V gene are SGHTA and FQGNSA. The CDR3 is 15 amino acids. DNA of the CDR3: TGTGCCAGCAGCCTAGGGGTGACTAGAGAAGAGACCCAGTACTTC. Its protein product is CASSLGVTREETQYF. The variable domain in full, with the rest retrieved from reference TRBV7-2 and TRBJ2-5, is GAGVSQSPSNKVTEKGKDVELRCDPISGHTALYWYRQSLGQGLEFLIYFQGNSAPDKSGLPSDRFSAERTGGSVSTLTIQRTQQEDSAVYLCASSLGVTREETQYFGPGTRLLVL.

The chain has TRBV18 and TRBJ2-3; 9 bases fit TRBD2. This CDR3 region has 16 residues. From germline, CDR1 is KGHSH and CDR2 LQKENI. Trimming took 6 bases from V and 4 from J; bases not matched to a gene: 11. CDR3 DNA sequence: TGTGCCAGCTCGCCGGGAGCGGGGGGCCTCGCAGATACGCAGTATTTT. This gives the protein CASSPGAGGLADTQYF.

This chain joins TRBV16 and TRBJ2-7, with D possibly TRBD1 on 5 matching bases. The V and J ends lost 5 bases and 5 bases respectively, with 13 bases between them. The length of the CDR3 is 13 residues. The germline V gene has CDR1 KGHSY and CDR2 FQNENV. CDR3: CASSILQENEQYF. The CDR3, as DNA: TGTGCCAGCAGCATCCTACAGGAAAACGAGCAGTACTTC.

The V and J genes are TRBV4-1 and TRBJ2-7; D perhaps matches TRBD2 (6 bases). Germline CDR1 MGHRA, CDR2 YSYEKL. The CDR3 runs to 14 residues. V lost 1 base and J lost 5, with 12 bases in between. The CDR3 loop reads CASSQVSGVHEQYF. In DNA form, the CDR3 reads TGCGCCAGCAGCCAAGTGTCGGGGGTTCACGAGCAGTACTTC.

The chain employs TRBV7-6 and TRBJ2-7; TRBD2 might be the D (5 bases). CDR1 is SGHVS, CDR2 FNYEAQ, per germline. Trimming cost V 0 bases and J 5 bases, with 5 bases left between them. This CDR3 has 12 residues. CDR3 sequence: CASSLARDEQYF. CDR3 coding DNA: TGTGCCAGCAGCTTAGCGAGGGACGAGCAGTACTTC.

This sequence joins TRBV19 and TRBJ1-1; TRBD1 aligns across 8 bases. The CDR3 is 14 amino acids. The V and J ends lost 1 base and 7 bases, in that order; junction bases with no gene match: 5. The germline gives CDR1 LNHDA, CDR2 SQIVND (reference sequence). The CDR3 nucleotides read TGTGCCAGTAGTATAGGTGGACAGGGCATTGAAGCTTTCTTT. Residues: CASSIGGQGIEAFF.

This chain uses TRBV7-8 with TRBJ1-6; the D is unclear. Trimming removed 2 bases at V and 0 bases at J, with 11 bases between. The CDR3 has 17 residues. CDR1 is SGHVS and CDR2 is FQNEAQ in the germline V gene. The DNA for the CDR3 is TGTGCCAGCAGCTTACGGATAGCCAGCTCCTATAATTCACCCCTCCACTTT. Protein sequence: CASSLRIASSYNSPLHF.

This clone was observed a single time. The CDR3 spells CASTPGQGRAPLHF. The DNA of the CDR3 is TGTGCCAGCACCCCGGGACAGGGGAGGGCACCCCTCCACTTT. The chain uses TRBV9 and TRBJ1-6; 10 positions match TRBD1. Germline CDR1 is SGDLS and CDR2 is YYNGEE. V shed 6 bases, J shed 11 bases, and the junction held 8 bases outside the gene matches. CDR3 size: 14 residues.

The chain has TRBV25-1 and TRBJ1-4; D is unresolved. The CDR3 totals 13 residues. V was trimmed by 5 bases and J by 2 bases, leaving 6 bases between them. Looked up from germline, CDR1 is MGHDK and CDR2 is SYGVNS. CDR3 bases: TGTGCCAGCAGTCAGGTGACTAATGAAAAACTGTTTTTT. Amino acid sequence: CASSQVTNEKLFF.

As regards this clone: The same CDR3 is also encoded by other DNA sequences in this sample. The chain couples TRBV19 to TRBJ2-7; D is unclear. Germline assignment: CDR1 LNHDA and CDR2 SQIVND (reference sequence). V lost 0 bases, J lost 0 bases, and 3 bases lay in between. The CDR3 totals 13 residues. CDR3 DNA: TGTGCCAGTAGTATAGACAGCTCCTACGAGCAGTACTTC. Its translation: CASSIDSSYEQYF.

This clone showed up just once. This sequence joins TRBV7-4 and TRBJ2-1; D perhaps matches TRBD1 (6 bases). Per the germline V gene, CDR1 is SGHVT and CDR2 is SQSDAQ. Trimming stripped 3 bases from V and 5 bases from J, with 14 bases between. This CDR3 has 15 amino acids. CDR3 region: CASSFTGHANNEQFF. CDR3 nucleotides: TGTGCCAGCAGCTTTACGGGACACGCGAACAATGAGCAGTTCTTC. Variable domain in full (rest from reference TRBV7-4 and TRBJ2-1): GAGVSQSPRYKVAKRGRDVALRCDSISGHVTLYWYRQTLGQGSEVLTYSQSDAQRDKSGRPSGRFSAERPERSVSTLKIQRTEQGDSAVYLCASSFTGHANNEQFFGPGTRLTVL.

The chain carries TRBV4-3 and TRBJ1-2; 9 bases are shared with TRBD1. The germline V gene has CDR1 LGHNA and CDR2 YSLEER. The V gene end was trimmed by 0 bases and the J gene end by 6 bases; junction bases not matched to a gene: 5. The CDR3 runs to 15 residues. CDR3 protein: CASSQEGTGKDGYTF. For the CDR3, the DNA is TGCGCCAGCAGCCAAGAAGGGACAGGGAAGGATGGCTACACCTTC.

The chain carries TRBV5-1 and TRBJ2-3; 8 bases are a match to TRBD2. The ends lost 3 bases at V and 0 bases at J; junction bases unmatched: 9. Germline assignment: CDR1 SGHRS and CDR2 YFSETQ. The CDR3 length is 17 residues. CDR3 residues: CASSSLGLALSTDTQYF. The CDR3 nucleotides read TGCGCCAGCAGCTCCCTAGGACTAGCCCTTAGCACAGATACGCAGTATTTT.

J is TRBJ2-7 and V is TRBV4-1; no clear D. The CDR3 runs 16 residues. V lost 4 bases, J lost 1 base, and 17 bases lay in between. Per germline, CDR1 MGHRA and CDR2 YSYEKL. DNA for the CDR3: TGCGCCAGCAGCCCCCGCGCGTACCCGTTGTCCTACGAGCAGTACTTC. Its protein is CASSPRAYPLSYEQYF.

The rearrangement joins TRBV6-1 to TRBJ2-7; tentative D call: TRBD1 (5 bases). Trimming removed 2 bases at V and 7 bases at J, with 24 bases between. Germline lookup yields CDR1 MNHNS and CDR2 SASEGT. The CDR3 runs 17 residues. CDR3 in DNA: TGTGCCAGCAGTGAACGGACACCTTGGACGGTCTACGGGGAGCAGTACTTC. Translated, it gives CASSERTPWTVYGEQYF.

This chain joins TRBV7-9 and TRBJ2-1, with 7 bases aligning to TRBD2. CDR1 SEHNR and CDR2 FQNEAQ come from the germline V gene (reference sequence). CDR3 length: 16 residues. Trimming took 3 bases from V and 5 from J; bases not matched to a gene: 10. The CDR3 nucleotides are TGTGCCAGCAGCTTGTCGAGCGGGGATCGAAACAATGAGCAGTTCTTC. Its protein is CASSLSSGDRNNEQFF.

This chain uses TRBV30 with TRBJ1-2, with D tentatively TRBD1 (6 bases). CDR3 length equals 14 residues. V lost 0 bases and J lost 2, with 10 bases in between. Germline CDR1 and CDR2: GTSNPN and SVGIG (reference sequence). In DNA, the CDR3 is TGTGCCTGGAGTGTTGCCCAGGGGAACTATGGCTACACCTTC. This codes for CAWSVAQGNYGYTF.

The genes are TRBV4-3 and TRBJ1-2; D is uncertain. The CDR3 totals 14 residues. CDR1 is LGHNA, CDR2 YSLEER, per germline. V gave up 0 bases and J gave up 9 bases, with 14 bases separating them. The CDR3 nucleotides are TGCGCCAGCAGCCAAGAGAGGGCGAGCCGCCGCTACACCTTC. Amino acids: CASSQERASRRYTF.

The V call is TRBV4-2, the J call TRBJ1-2, with D hard to call. The CDR3 sequence is 17 residues long. The germline CDR1 and CDR2 sequences are LGHNA and YNFKEQ. V was trimmed by 0 bases and J by 5 bases, leaving 19 bases between them. The CDR3 sequence is CASSQDWEGGSRYGYTF. CDR3 nucleotides: TGTGCCAGCAGCCAAGATTGGGAGGGTGGAAGTAGGTATGGCTACACCTTC.